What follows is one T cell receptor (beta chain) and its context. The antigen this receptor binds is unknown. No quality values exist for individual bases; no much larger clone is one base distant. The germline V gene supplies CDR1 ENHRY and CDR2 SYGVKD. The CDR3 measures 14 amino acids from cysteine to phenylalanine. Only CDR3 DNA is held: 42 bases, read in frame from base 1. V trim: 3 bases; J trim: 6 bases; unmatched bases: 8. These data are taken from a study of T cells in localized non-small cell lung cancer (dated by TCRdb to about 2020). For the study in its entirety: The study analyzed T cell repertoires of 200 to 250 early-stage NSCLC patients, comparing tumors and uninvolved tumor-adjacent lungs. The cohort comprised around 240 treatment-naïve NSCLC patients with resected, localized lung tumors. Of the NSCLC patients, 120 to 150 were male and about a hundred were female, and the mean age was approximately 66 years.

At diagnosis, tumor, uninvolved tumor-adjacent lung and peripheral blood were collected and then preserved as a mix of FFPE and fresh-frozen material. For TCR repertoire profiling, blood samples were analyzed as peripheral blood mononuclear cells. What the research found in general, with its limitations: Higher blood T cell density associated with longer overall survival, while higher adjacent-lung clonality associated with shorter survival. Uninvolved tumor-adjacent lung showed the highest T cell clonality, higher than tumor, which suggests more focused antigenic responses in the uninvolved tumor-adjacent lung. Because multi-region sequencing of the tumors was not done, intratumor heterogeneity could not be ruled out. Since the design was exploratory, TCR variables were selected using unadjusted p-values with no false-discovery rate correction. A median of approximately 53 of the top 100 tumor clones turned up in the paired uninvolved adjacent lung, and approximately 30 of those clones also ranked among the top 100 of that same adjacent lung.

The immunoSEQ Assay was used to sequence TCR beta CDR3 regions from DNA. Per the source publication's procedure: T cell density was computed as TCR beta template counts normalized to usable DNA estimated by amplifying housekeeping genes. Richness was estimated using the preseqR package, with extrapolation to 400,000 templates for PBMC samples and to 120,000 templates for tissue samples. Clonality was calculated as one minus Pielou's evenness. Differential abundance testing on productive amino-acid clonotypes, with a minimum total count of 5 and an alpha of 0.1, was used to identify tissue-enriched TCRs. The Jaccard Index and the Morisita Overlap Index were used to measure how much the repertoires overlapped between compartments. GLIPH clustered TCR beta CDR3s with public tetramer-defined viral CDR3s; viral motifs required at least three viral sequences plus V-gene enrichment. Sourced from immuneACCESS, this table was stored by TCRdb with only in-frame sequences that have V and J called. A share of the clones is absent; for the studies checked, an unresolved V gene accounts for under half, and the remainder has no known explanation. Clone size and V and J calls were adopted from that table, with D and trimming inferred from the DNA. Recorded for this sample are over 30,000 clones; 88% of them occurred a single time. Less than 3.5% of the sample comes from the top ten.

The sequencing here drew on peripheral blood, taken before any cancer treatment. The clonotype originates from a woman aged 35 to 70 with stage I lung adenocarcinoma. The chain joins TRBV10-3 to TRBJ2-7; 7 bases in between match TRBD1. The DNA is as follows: TGTGCCATCAGTGACCGTCAGGGGGTAGGCGAGCAGTACTTC. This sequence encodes CAISDRQGVGEQYF.